One sample yielded the 22 T cell receptor beta chains listed below, sequenced in a study of T cells in Graves' hyperthyroidism and ophthalmopathy. The source material, RNA transcripts, was used to amplify TCR beta CDR3 regions. RT-PCR in the first round (using the HTBI primer set) targeted the TCR CDR3. TCRdb redid the calling of the multiplex PCR reads with MiXCR, one entry per CDR3 protein. The sample yields 660,000 or so distinct CDR3 sequences, 45% seen once. Material: peripheral blood or thyroid tissue (not recorded which). These receptors all stem from an adult man with Graves' disease, either hyperthyroidism or ophthalmopathy (not recorded which).

V is TRBV27 and J is TRBJ2-7; D is ambiguous. Germline V gene sequence: CDR1 MNHEY, CDR2 SMNVEV (reference sequence). The V end was cut by 7 bases, the J end by 3 bases, with 7 bases between. The CDR3 loop spans 11 amino acids. CDR3 DNA: TGTGCCAGCAAGGGCTTCTACGAGCAGTACTTC. Translated, it gives CASKGFYEQYF.

This clonotype was detected ten times or more. V gene TRBV5-1 combines with J gene TRBJ1-4, with TRBD1 matching over 7 bases. CDR1 SGHRS and CDR2 YFSETQ come from the germline V gene. With 6 bases clipped from V and 7 bases from J, the junction kept 6 bases outside the gene matches. The CDR3 length is 13 residues. Here the CDR3 reads CASTETGSEKLFF. The CDR3 nucleotides are TGCGCCAGCACTGAGACAGGGAGTGAAAAACTGTTTTTT. Supplemented by reference TRBV5-1 and TRBJ1-4, the full variable domain reads KAGVTQTPRYLIKTRGQQVTLSCSPISGHRSVSWYQQTPGQGLQFLFEYFSETQRNKGNFPGRFSGRQFSNSRSEMNVSTLELGDSALYLCASTETGSEKLFFGSGTQLSVL.

The sample holds many counts of this clonotype. The chain recombines TRBV10-3 with TRBJ1-1, with TRBD1 identical over 7 bases. The CDR3 sequence is 13 residues long. Trimming cost V 4 bases and J 9 bases; bases outside gene matches: 8. Germline CDR1 is ENHRY and CDR2 is SYGVKD. The CDR3, as DNA: TGTGCCATCAGTGGGACAGGAAATAACCAAGCTTTCTTT. Protein product: CAISGTGNNQAFF.

This clonotype was found many times. The chain has TRBV7-9 and TRBJ1-1; D remains unclear. CDR1 is SEHNR and CDR2 is FQNEAQ in the germline V gene (reference sequence). The CDR3 totals 14 residues. V lost 2 bases and J lost 3, with 10 bases in between. The CDR3 DNA reads TGTGCCAGCAGCTTAAGAGGGAGGGACACTGAAGCTTTCTTT. It specifies CASSLRGRDTEAFF. Based on the CDR3 plus reference TRBV7-9 and TRBJ1-1, the full variable domain is DTGVSQNPRHKITKRGQNVTFRCDPISEHNRLYWYRQTLGQGPEFLTYFQNEAQLEKSRLLSDRFSAERPKGSFSTLEIQRTEQGDSAMYLCASSLRGRDTEAFFGQGTRLTVV.

The rearrangement uses TRBV6-5 and TRBJ1-1, with D possibly matching TRBD1 (5 bases). The CDR3 runs to 18 residues. Trimming took off 2 bases at V and 0 bases at J, with 19 bases between the two ends. Germline CDR1 and CDR2: MNHEY and SVGAGI. The DNA of the CDR3 is TGTGCCAGCAGTTACCAACTCGGCGAGGGGTGCCTGAACACTGAAGCTTTCTTT. Translated, it gives CASSYQLGEGCLNTEAFF.

V and J are TRBV24-1 and TRBJ1-5; D is perhaps TRBD1 (5 bases). This CDR3 spans 14 amino acids. V was cut by 5 bases and J by 4 bases, with 11 bases left in between. Germline V lookup: CDR1 KGHDR, CDR2 SFDVKD. The CDR3 region is CATSGTTVNQPQHF. DNA of the CDR3: TGTGCCACCAGTGGAACGACAGTAAATCAGCCCCAGCATTTT.

This clonotype was detected only a few times. The rearrangement uses TRBV10-3 and TRBJ1-5; 9 bases line up with TRBD1. V was clipped by 10 bases and J by 0 bases; unmatched bases: 16. Germline CDR1 reads ENHRY; CDR2 reads SYGVKD. This CDR3 contains 18 residues. The CDR3 spells CASSKATGGPTSNQPQHF. CDR3 coding DNA: TGTGCCAGCAGCAAAGCCACAGGGGGCCCTACTAGCAATCAGCCCCAGCATTTT.

This sequence joins TRBV19 and TRBJ2-7, with 10 bases matching TRBD1. Germline V gene data show CDR1 as LNHDA and CDR2 as SQIVND (reference sequence). With 6 bases clipped from V and 6 bases from J, the junction kept 11 bases outside the gene matches. This CDR3 comprises 15 residues. CDR3 nucleotides: TGTGCCAGTAGCTCATCGGGACAGGGGATTGGCGAGCAGTACTTC. Its translation is CASSSSGQGIGEQYF.

The gene calls are TRBV6-5 and TRBJ2-7; TRBD1 matches 8 bases. The CDR3 consists of 14 residues. J gave up 2 bases and V 8 bases, and 8 bases lay outside the gene matches. Per germline, CDR1 MNHEY and CDR2 SVGAGI. In DNA, the CDR3 is TGTGCCAGCGGAAGGACAGGGACAACCTACGAGCAGTACTTC. Protein sequence: CASGRTGTTYEQYF.

About this clonotype: A read error may explain this, as a much larger clone is one base away. The conserved closing phenylalanine or tryptophan is absent in this CDR3, likely reflecting a read error. The chain links TRBV12-3 or TRBV12-4 to TRBJ1-1; D is uncertain. The CDR3 consists of 14 residues. V was shortened by 5 bases and J by 0 bases, with 10 bases between the two germline ends. The CDR3 region is CASSPMSLNTEAFL. The CDR3, as DNA: TGTGCCAGCAGTCCCATGAGCCTGAACACTGAAGCTTTCCTT.

In the case of this clonotype: A read error may produce the germline difference seen at one junction end. This chain links TRBV10-3 with TRBJ2-6, with a possible D match to TRBD2 (6 bases). The CDR3 runs to 16 residues. Germline values: CDR1 ENHRY, CDR2 SYGVKD. The CDR3 loop reads CASSEGWGAGANVLTF. The CDR3 bases are TGTGCCAGCAGTGAGGGTTGGGGGGCTGGGGCCAACGTCCTGACTTTC.

This clonotype occurred a few times. The V call is TRBV7-2, the J call TRBJ2-7; 8 nucleotides match TRBD1. This CDR3 has 15 residues. Unmatched junction bases numbered 11, after V lost 5 bases and J lost 5 bases. The V gene's germline CDR1 is SGHTA and CDR2 FQGNSA. The CDR3 DNA sequence: TGTGCCAGCAGCCAAGAGGGCCAGGGGGCGGACGAGCAGTACTTC. It is translated as CASSQEGQGADEQYF. Combining the CDR3 with reference TRBV7-2 and TRBJ2-7 gives the whole variable domain GAGVSQSPSNKVTEKGKDVELRCDPISGHTALYWYRQSLGQGLEFLIYFQGNSAPDKSGLPSDRFSAERTGGSVSTLTIQRTQQEDSAVYLCASSQEGQGADEQYFGPGTRLTVT.

This clonotype has a handful of counts. This sequence joins TRBV20-1 and TRBJ2-7; tentative D call: TRBD2 (6 bases). The CDR3 spans 12 residues. V was pared by 1 base and J by 4 bases, with 8 bases between. The germline CDR1 and CDR2 sequences are DFQATT and SNEGSKA (reference sequence). DNA of the CDR3: TGCAGTGCTAGAGGGGGGGTTTACGAGCAGTACTTC. Its translation is CSARGGVYEQYF.

This clonotype was picked up a small number of times. V gene TRBV7-2 combines with J gene TRBJ2-3; 8 bases are shared with TRBD1. Germline lookup yields CDR1 SGHTA and CDR2 FQGNSA. J was trimmed by 3 bases and V by 5 bases; bases with no gene match: 4. The CDR3 covers 14 residues. In nucleotides, the CDR3 is TGTGCCAGCAGCCTTCAGGGGGCAACAGATACGCAGTATTTT. Amino acids: CASSLQGATDTQYF.

This clonotype was detected a few times. The V and J genes are TRBV6-5 and TRBJ1-6, with a possible D match to TRBD1 (6 bases). Germline V gene sequence: CDR1 MNHEY, CDR2 SVGAGI. V dropped 5 bases and J dropped 8 bases, with 19 bases sitting between them. The CDR3 totals 16 residues. CDR3 sequence reads: CASSPRDIIGYSPLHF. The CDR3 DNA reads TGTGCCAGCAGTCCCCGGGACATTATTGGGTATTCACCCCTCCACTTT.

The rearrangement joins TRBV25-1 to TRBJ1-2; D perhaps matches TRBD1 (5 bases). This CDR3 has 13 amino acids. Trimming took off 8 bases at V and 4 bases at J, with 14 bases between the two ends. The germline V gene has CDR1 MGHDK and CDR2 SYGVNS. The CDR3, as DNA: TGTGCCAGCGTTGAAGTCGACAGCTATGGCTACACCTTC. This codes for CASVEVDSYGYTF.

This chain uses TRBV6-1 with TRBJ2-7; possibly TRBD2 for D (5 bases). The CDR3 runs 15 residues. The germline V gene encodes CDR1 MNHNS and CDR2 SASEGT. Trimming took 5 bases from V and 3 from J, leaving 17 bases between them. This CDR3 reads CASSYRGLGLYEQYF. As DNA, the CDR3 is TGTGCCAGCAGTTACCGAGGGCTAGGTCTCTACGAGCAGTACTTC.

CDR3 protein: CASSDKVNTEAFF. CDR3 bases: TGTGCCAGCAGTGATAAGGTTAACACTGAAGCTTTCTTT. V and J are TRBV6-6 and TRBJ1-1, with unresolved D. Deletions cut 5 bases from V and 2 bases from J, with 9 bases between. Germline V gives CDR1 MNHNY, CDR2 SVGAGI (reference sequence). The CDR3 extends over 13 amino acids.

Comments on this clonotype: The junction does not match germline at one end; this may be a read error. The V and J genes are TRBV29-1 and TRBJ2-7; D ambiguous. The CDR3 loop spans 12 amino acids. Germline CDR1 reads SQVTM; CDR2 reads ANQGSEA. DNA for the CDR3: TGCAGCTTGGCCGGCGGATCCTCCGAGCAGTACTTC. Protein: CSLAGGSSEQYF.

This clonotype has a handful of counts. V is TRBV30 and J is TRBJ2-5; D is unresolved. Germline V gene data show CDR1 as GTSNPN and CDR2 as SVGIG (reference sequence). V shed 7 bases and J shed 4 bases, with 7 bases lying between them. The CDR3 totals 10 residues. CDR3: CAYGRETQYF. CDR3 coding DNA: TGTGCCTACGGCCGAGAGACCCAGTACTTC.

A few counts support this clonotype. The chain links TRBV7-9 to TRBJ2-5; D is possibly TRBD1 or TRBD2 (5 bases each). Germline assignment: CDR1 SEHNR and CDR2 FQNEAQ (reference sequence). Trimming pared 5 bases from V and 5 bases from J, leaving 18 bases between. The CDR3 is 15 amino acids. This CDR3 reads CASSAWDRYYETQYF. The CDR3 coding sequence is TGTGCCAGCAGCGCCTGGGACCGCTATTACGAGACCCAGTACTTC. Combining the CDR3 with reference TRBV7-9 and TRBJ2-5 gives the whole variable domain DTGVSQNPRHKITKRGQNVTFRCDPISEHNRLYWYRQTLGQGPEFLTYFQNEAQLEKSRLLSDRFSAERPKGSFSTLEIQRTEQGDSAMYLCASSAWDRYYETQYFGPGTRLLVL.

V usage is TRBV20-1 and J usage is TRBJ1-2, with unresolved D. V shed 0 bases and J shed 0 bases, with 14 bases lying between them. Germline V gene lookup returns CDR1 DFQATT and CDR2 SNEGSKA (reference sequence). This CDR3 comprises 16 residues. CDR3 nucleotides: TGCAGTGCTAGAGATGGTTCGGGGATATCTAACTATGGCTACACCTTC. This encodes CSARDGSGISNYGYTF.